This T cell receptor beta chain was observed in a study of blood T cells in healthy people across ages. To note about this clonotype: Antigen unknown.

No fewer than 5 micrograms of total RNA were isolated from every sample. PCR was performed a second time for roughly 7 to 11 cycles using a sample-barcoded 5' primer and a J-beta primer mix. Through a template-switch adaptor with 12 random nucleotides, each cDNA molecule received a tag. Every sample returned 2.5 million or more CDR3-containing paired-end reads. TCRdb reprocessed the 5' RACE reads via MiXCR and lists one record per CDR3 protein. The sample carries roughly 1,800,000 distinct CDR3 sequences, roughly 50% recorded once. Whole-study findings and limits: Among long-lived donors, naive CD4+ cells were more numerous and diversity higher than in aged donors.

Germline-derived CDR1 and CDR2 are SGHRS and YFSETQ. V lost 4 bases and J 3 bases, leaving 10 bases between the germline ends. The CDR3 sequence is 14 residues long. The sequenced sample was blood. This sequence was found in a woman aged 40 to 55 in good health. The chain has TRBV5-1 and TRBJ1-4; D perhaps matches TRBD1 (5 bases). CDR3: CASSAQGANEKLFF. CDR3 coding DNA: TGCGCCAGCAGCGCGCAGGGAGCTAATGAAAAACTGTTTTTT. Full variable domain (rest looked up from reference TRBV5-1 and TRBJ1-4): KAGVTQTPRYLIKTRGQQVTLSCSPISGHRSVSWYQQTPGQGLQFLFEYFSETQRNKGNFPGRFSGRQFSNSRSEMNVSTLELGDSALYLCASSAQGANEKLFFGSGTQLSVL.